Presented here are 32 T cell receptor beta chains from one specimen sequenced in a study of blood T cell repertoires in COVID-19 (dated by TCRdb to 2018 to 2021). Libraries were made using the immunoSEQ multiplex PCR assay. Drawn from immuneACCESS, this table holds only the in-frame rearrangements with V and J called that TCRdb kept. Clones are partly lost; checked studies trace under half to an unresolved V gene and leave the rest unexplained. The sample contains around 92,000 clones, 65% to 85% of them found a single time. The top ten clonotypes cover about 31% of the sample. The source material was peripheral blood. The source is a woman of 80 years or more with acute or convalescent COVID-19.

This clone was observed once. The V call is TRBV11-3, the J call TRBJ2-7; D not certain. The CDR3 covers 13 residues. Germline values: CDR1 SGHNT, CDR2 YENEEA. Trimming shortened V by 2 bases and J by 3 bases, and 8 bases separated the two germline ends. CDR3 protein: CASSLKAYYEQYF. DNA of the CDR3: TGTGCCAGCAGCTTAAAAGCGTACTACGAGCAGTACTTC.

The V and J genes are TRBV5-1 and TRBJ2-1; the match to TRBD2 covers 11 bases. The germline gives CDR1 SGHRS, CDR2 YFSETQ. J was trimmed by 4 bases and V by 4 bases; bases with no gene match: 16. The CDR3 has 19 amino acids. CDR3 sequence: CASSDVAGGPRPSYNEQFF. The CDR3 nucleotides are TGCGCCAGCAGCGATGTAGCGGGAGGGCCCCGCCCTTCGTACAATGAGCAGTTCTTC.

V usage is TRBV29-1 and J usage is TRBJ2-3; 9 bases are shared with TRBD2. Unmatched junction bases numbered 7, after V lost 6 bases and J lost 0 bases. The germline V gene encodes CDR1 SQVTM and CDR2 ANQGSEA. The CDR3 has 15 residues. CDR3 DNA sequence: TGCAGCGTGCTGAGACTAGCGGAAAGCACAGATACGCAGTATTTT. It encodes CSVLRLAESTDTQYF.

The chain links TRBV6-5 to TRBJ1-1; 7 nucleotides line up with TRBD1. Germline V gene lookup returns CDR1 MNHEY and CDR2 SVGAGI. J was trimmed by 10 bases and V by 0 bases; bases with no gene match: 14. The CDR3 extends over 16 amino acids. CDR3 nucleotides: TGTGCCAGCAGTTACTCCTATGAATTTAACAGGGGTGGAGCTTTCTTT. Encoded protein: CASSYSYEFNRGGAFF.

CDR3 coding DNA: TGTGCCAGCAGCTTGGTGCCGGGAGATTGGGGCACCGGGGAGCTGTTTTTT. Translating gives CASSLVPGDWGTGELFF. This chain connects TRBV5-8 to TRBJ2-2, with D tentatively TRBD2 (6 bases). CDR3 length: 17 amino acids. V was trimmed by 0 bases and J by 4 bases, leaving 16 bases between them. From germline, CDR1 is SGHTS and CDR2 YDEGEE. Looking up the rest from reference TRBV5-8 and TRBJ2-2 gives the full variable domain: EAGVTQSPTHLIKTRGQQATLRCSPISGHTSVYWYQQALGLGLQFLLWYDEGEERNRGNFPPRFSGRQFPNYSSELNVNALELEDSALYLCASSLVPGDWGTGELFFGEGSRLTVL.

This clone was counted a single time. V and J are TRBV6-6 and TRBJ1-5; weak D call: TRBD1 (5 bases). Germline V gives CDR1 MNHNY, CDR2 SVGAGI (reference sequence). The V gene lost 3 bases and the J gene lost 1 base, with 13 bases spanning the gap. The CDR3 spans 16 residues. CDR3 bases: TGTGCCAGCAGTTATCCGGGAGGGGTAAGCAATCAGCCCCAGCATTTT. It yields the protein CASSYPGGVSNQPQHF.

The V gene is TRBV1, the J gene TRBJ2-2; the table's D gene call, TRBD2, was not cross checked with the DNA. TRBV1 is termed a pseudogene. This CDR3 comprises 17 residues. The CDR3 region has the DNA TGCACCAGCAGCCAAGATTATAGCGGGAGGGTAACCGGGGAGCTGTTTTTT. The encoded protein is CTSSQDYSGRVTGELFF.

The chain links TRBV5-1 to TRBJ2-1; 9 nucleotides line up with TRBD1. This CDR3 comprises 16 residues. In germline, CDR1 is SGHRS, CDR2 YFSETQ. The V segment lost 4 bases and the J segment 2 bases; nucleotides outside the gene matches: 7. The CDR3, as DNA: TGCGCCAGCAGCCAATCCGGGACAGGGACCTACAATGAGCAGTTCTTC. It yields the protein CASSQSGTGTYNEQFF.

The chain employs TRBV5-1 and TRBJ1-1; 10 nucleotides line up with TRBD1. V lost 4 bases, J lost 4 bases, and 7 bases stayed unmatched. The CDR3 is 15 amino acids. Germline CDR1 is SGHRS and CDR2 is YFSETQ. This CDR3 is CASSGTGDGATEAFF. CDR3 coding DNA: TGCGCCAGCAGCGGGACAGGGGACGGGGCCACTGAAGCTTTCTTT.

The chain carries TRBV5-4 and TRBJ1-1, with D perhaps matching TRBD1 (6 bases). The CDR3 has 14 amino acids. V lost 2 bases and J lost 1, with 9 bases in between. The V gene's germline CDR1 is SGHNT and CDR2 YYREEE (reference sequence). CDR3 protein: CASSLDRRNTEAFF. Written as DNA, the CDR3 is TGTGCCAGCAGCTTAGACAGGAGGAACACTGAAGCTTTCTTT.

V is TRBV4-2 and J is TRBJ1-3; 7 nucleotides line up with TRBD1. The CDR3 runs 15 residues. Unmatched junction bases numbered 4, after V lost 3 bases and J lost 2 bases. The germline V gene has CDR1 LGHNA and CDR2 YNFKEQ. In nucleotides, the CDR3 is TGTGCCAGCAGCCAGGCTACAGGGGCTGGAAACACCATATATTTT. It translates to CASSQATGAGNTIYF.

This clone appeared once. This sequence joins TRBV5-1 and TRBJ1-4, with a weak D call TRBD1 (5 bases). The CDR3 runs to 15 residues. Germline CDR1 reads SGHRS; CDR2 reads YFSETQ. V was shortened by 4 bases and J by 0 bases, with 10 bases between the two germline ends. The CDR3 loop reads CASSETGATNEKLFF. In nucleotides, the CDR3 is TGCGCCAGCAGCGAGACGGGGGCAACTAATGAAAAACTGTTTTTT. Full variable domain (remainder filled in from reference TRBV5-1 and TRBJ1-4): KAGVTQTPRYLIKTRGQQVTLSCSPISGHRSVSWYQQTPGQGLQFLFEYFSETQRNKGNFPGRFSGRQFSNSRSEMNVSTLELGDSALYLCASSETGATNEKLFFGSGTQLSVL.

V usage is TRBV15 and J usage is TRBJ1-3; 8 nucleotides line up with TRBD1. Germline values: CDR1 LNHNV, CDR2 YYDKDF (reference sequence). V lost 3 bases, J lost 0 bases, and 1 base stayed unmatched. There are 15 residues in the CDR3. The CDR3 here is CATSRDRASGNTIYF. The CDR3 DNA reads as TGTGCCACCAGCAGGGACAGGGCCTCTGGAAACACCATATATTTT.

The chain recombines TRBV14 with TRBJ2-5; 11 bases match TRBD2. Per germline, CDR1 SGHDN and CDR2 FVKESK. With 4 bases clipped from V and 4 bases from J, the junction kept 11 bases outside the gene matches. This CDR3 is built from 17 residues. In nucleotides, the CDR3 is TGTGCCAGCAGCCGGCTACTAGCGGGAGTAGTCCCAGAGACCCAGTACTTC. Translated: CASSRLLAGVVPETQYF.

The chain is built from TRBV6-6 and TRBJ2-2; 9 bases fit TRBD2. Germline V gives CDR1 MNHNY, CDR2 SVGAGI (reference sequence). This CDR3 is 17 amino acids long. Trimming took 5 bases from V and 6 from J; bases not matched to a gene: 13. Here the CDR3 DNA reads TGTGCCAGCAGTCCGGGGTCTGCTAGCGGGATGCCCGGGGAGCTGTTTTTT. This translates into CASSPGSASGMPGELFF.

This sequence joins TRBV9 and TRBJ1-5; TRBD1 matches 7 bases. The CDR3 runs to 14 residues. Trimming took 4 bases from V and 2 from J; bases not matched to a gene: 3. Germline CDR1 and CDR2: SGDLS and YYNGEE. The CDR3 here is CASSSGTGNQPQHF. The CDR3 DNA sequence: TGTGCCAGCAGCTCCGGGACAGGCAATCAGCCCCAGCATTTT.

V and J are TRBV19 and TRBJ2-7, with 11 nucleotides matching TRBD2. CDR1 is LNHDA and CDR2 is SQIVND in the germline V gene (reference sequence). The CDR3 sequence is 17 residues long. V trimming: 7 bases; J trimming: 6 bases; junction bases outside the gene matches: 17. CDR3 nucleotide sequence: TGTGCCAGTACCCCAGCGAGAGGGAAGGGACTAGCGGTCGAGCAGTACTTC. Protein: CASTPARGKGLAVEQYF.

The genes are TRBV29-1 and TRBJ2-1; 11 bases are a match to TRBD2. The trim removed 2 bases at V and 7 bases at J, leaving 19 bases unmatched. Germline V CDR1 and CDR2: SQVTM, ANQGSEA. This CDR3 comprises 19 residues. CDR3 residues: CSVEPNHYELAGGRNEQFF. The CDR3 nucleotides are TGCAGCGTTGAACCCAATCACTACGAGCTAGCGGGAGGTAGGAATGAGCAGTTCTTC.

CDR3 DNA: TGTGCCAGCAGCCAAGATGGCACCATTGCAACTAATGAAAAACTGTTTTTT. This codes for CASSQDGTIATNEKLFF. The chain is built from TRBV4-2 and TRBJ1-4, with D uncertain. The CDR3 has 17 amino acids. V was pared by 0 bases and J by 0 bases, with 11 bases between. Germline lookup yields CDR1 LGHNA and CDR2 YNFKEQ.

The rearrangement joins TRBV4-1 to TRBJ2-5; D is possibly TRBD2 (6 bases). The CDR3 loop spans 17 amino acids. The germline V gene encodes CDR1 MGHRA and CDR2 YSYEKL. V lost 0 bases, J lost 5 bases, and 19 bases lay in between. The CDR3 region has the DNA TGCGCCAGCAGCCAAGATAGGTGGGAGGCGGATGGGGAGACCCAGTACTTC. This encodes CASSQDRWEADGETQYF.

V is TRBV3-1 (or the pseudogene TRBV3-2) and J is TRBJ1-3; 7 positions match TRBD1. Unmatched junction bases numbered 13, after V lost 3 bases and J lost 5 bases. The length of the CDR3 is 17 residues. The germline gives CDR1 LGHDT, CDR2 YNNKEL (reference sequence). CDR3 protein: CASSHVNGQGGRNTIYF. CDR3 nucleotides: TGTGCCAGCAGCCATGTTAATGGGCAGGGGGGCAGAAACACCATATATTTT.

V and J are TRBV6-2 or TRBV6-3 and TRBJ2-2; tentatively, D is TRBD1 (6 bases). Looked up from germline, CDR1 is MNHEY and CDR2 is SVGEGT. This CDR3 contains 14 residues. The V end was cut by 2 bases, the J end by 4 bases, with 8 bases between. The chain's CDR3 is CASSYGGITGELFF. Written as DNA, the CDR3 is TGTGCCAGCAGTTACGGGGGCATCACCGGGGAGCTGTTTTTT.

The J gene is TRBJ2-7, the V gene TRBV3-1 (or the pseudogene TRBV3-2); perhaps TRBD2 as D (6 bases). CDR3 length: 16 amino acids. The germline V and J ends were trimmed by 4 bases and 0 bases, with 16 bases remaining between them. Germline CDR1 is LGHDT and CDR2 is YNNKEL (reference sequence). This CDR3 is CASSLDHSGTSYEQYF. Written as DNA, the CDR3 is TGTGCCAGCAGCCTGGATCATAGCGGCACCTCCTACGAGCAGTACTTC.

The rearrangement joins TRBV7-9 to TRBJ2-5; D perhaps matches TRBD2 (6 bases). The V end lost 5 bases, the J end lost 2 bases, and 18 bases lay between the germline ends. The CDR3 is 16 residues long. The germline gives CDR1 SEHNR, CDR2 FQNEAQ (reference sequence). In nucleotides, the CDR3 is TGTGCCAGCAGCCCCCCCCCGGGACTCACTCAAGAGACCCAGTACTTC. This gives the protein CASSPPPGLTQETQYF.

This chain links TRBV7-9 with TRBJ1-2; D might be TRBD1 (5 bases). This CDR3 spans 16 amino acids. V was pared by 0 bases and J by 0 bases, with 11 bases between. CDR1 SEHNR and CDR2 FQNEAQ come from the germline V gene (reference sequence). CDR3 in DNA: TGTGCCAGCAGCTTAGCAGGGGCGGGAGCTAACTATGGCTACACCTTC. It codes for CASSLAGAGANYGYTF.

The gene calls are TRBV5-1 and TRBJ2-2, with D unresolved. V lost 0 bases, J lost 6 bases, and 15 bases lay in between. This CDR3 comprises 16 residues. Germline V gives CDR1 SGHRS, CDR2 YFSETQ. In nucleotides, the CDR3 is TGCGCCAGCAGCTTGGGATTGGGCGATTCGGCCGGGGAGCTGTTTTTT. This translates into CASSLGLGDSAGELFF.

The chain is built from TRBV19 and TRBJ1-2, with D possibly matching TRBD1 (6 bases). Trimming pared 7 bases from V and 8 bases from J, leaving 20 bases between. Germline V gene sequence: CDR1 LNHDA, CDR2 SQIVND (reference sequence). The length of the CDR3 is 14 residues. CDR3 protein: CASNPNREPRGYTF. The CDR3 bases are TGTGCCAGTAATCCTAACAGGGAACCTCGAGGCTACACCTTC.

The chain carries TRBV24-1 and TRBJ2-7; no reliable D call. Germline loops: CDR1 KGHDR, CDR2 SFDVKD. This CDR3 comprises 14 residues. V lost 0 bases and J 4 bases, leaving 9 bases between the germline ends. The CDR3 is CATSDLGLEYEQYF. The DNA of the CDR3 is TGTGCCACCAGTGATTTGGGCCTGGAGTACGAGCAGTACTTC.

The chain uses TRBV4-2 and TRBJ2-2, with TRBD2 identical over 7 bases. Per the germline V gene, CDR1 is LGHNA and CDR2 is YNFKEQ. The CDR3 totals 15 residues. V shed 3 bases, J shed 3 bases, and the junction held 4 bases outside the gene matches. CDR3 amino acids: CASSQKAGYTGELFF. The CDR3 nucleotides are TGTGCCAGCAGCCAGAAAGCGGGATACACCGGGGAGCTGTTTTTT.

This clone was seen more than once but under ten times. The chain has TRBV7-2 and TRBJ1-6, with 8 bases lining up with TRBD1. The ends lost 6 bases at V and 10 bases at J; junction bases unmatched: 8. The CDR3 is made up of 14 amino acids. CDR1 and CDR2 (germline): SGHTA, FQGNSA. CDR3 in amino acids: CASREQGVGSPLHF. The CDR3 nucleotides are TGTGCCAGCAGGGAACAGGGGGTTGGGTCACCCCTCCACTTT.

DNA for the CDR3: TGCAGCGTTACCGGGACAGGGGGCCAAACCGGGGAGCTGTTTTTT. Its translation is CSVTGTGGQTGELFF. The chain employs TRBV29-1 and TRBJ2-2, with TRBD1 matching 12 bases. The trim removed 5 bases at V and 5 bases at J, leaving 6 bases unmatched. In germline, CDR1 is SQVTM, CDR2 ANQGSEA. The CDR3 is 15 residues long.

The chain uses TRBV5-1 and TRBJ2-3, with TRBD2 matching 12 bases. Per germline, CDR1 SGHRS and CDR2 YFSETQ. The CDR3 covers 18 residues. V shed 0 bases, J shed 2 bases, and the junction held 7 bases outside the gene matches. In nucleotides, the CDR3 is TGCGCCAGCAGCTTGGCGGGGACTAGCGGGCTTAACACAGATACGCAGTATTTT. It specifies CASSLAGTSGLNTDTQYF.